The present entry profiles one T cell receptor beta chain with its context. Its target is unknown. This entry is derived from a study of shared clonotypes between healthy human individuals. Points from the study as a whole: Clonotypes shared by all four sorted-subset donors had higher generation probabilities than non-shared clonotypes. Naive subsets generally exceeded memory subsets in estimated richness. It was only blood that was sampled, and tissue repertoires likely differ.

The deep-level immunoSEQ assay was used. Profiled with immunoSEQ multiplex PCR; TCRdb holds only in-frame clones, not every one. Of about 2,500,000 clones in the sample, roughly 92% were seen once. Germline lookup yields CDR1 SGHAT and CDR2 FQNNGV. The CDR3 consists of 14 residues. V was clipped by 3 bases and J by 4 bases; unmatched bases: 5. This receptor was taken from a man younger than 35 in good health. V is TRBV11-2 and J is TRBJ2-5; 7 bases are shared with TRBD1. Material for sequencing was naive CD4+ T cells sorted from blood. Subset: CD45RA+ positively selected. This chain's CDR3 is CASSLPWDRETQYF. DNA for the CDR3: TGTGCCAGCAGCTTGCCCTGGGACAGAGAGACCCAGTACTTC.